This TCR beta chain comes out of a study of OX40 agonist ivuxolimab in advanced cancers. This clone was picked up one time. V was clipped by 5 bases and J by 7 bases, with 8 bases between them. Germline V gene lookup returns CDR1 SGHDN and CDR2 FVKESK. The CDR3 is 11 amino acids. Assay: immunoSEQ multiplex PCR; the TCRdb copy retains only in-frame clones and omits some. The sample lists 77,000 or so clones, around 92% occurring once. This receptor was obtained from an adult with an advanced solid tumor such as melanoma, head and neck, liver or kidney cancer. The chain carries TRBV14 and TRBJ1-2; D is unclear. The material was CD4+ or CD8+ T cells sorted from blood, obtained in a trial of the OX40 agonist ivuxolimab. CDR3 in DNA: TGTGCCAGCAGCGGAGTAGCTGGCTACACCTTC. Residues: CASSGVAGYTF.